Presented here are 26 T cell receptor beta chains from one specimen sequenced in a study of T cells in Graves' hyperthyroidism and ophthalmopathy. RNA transcripts gave rise to amplified TCR beta CDR3 regions. The HTBI primer set was used in a first-round RT-PCR of the TCR CDR3. Each CDR3 protein is one row after TCRdb ran MiXCR on the multiplex PCR reads. The data contain under 650,000 distinct CDR3 sequences, 15% to 20% of them singletons. The sample was blood. All receptors derive from a woman under 40 with Graves' hyperthyroidism.

There are a few counts of this clonotype. This chain joins TRBV7-3 and TRBJ2-7; possible D gene TRBD2, 6 bases. This CDR3 region has 13 residues. The V end was cut by 1 base, the J end by 9 bases, with 13 bases between. The germline V gene has CDR1 SGHTA and CDR2 FQGTGA. The CDR3 protein is CASSLSREDRQYF. The CDR3 nucleotides are TGTGCCAGCAGCTTAAGCAGGGAGGATAGGCAGTACTTC. The full variable domain, its missing parts supplied by reference TRBV7-3 and TRBJ2-7, is GAGVSQTPSNKVTEKGKYVELRCDPISGHTALYWYRQSLGQGPEFLIYFQGTGAADDSGLPNDRFFAVRPEGSVSTLKIQRTERGDSAVYLCASSLSREDRQYFGPGTRLTVT.

The chain employs TRBV6-2 or TRBV6-3 and TRBJ2-7; TRBD2 matches 14 bases. The junction had 8 bases not matched to a gene; V was cut back by 2 bases and J by 11 bases. This CDR3 region has 15 residues. From germline, CDR1 is MNHEY and CDR2 SVGEGT. CDR3 sequence: CASSYKGLAGAEEYF. Here the CDR3 DNA reads TGTGCCAGCAGTTACAAGGGACTAGCGGGAGCGGAGGAGTACTTC.

The chain carries TRBV6-5 and TRBJ1-5, with D possibly matching TRBD1 (5 bases). The CDR3 is 20 amino acids. The V gene lost 1 base and the J gene lost 0 bases, with 22 bases spanning the gap. Germline V gene sequence: CDR1 MNHEY, CDR2 SVGAGI. CDR3 loop: CASSYLFGTSRGYSNQPQHF. CDR3 sequence (DNA): TGTGCCAGCAGTTACTTGTTCGGGACTTCCCGAGGCTATAGCAATCAGCCCCAGCATTTT.

The genes are TRBV15 and TRBJ2-2, with D uncertain. The germline V and J ends were trimmed by 3 bases and 2 bases, with 16 bases remaining between them. The CDR3 loop spans 17 amino acids. Germline V CDR1 and CDR2: LNHNV, YYDKDF (reference sequence). The DNA of the CDR3 is TGTGCCACCAGCAGTCCTGTTTGGGCGGAAAACACCGGGGAGCTGTTTTTT. Translating it yields CATSSPVWAENTGELFF.

This sequence joins TRBV7-9 and TRBJ1-1; D is unresolved. V lost 5 bases to trimming and J lost 1 base, with 14 bases between them. Germline assignment: CDR1 SEHNR and CDR2 FQNEAQ (reference sequence). CDR3 length: 15 residues. The DNA for the CDR3 is TGTGCCAGCAGCCTTGGGATAGGAGAGAACACTGAAGCTTTCTTT. Translating it yields CASSLGIGENTEAFF.

V is TRBV7-2 and J is TRBJ2-1; 7 positions agree with TRBD2. Per the germline V gene, CDR1 is SGHTA and CDR2 is FQGNSA. The V and J ends lost 5 bases and 7 bases, in that order; junction bases with no gene match: 11. This CDR3 has 15 residues. CDR3 sequence: CASSRMGGSINEQFF. The CDR3 DNA is TGTGCCAGCAGCCGAATGGGAGGGAGTATTAATGAGCAGTTCTTC.

This clonotype was seen a few times. The chain employs TRBV28 and TRBJ2-1; 11 bases match TRBD2. Germline V CDR1 and CDR2: MDHEN, SYDVKM. The ends lost 6 bases at V and 10 bases at J; junction bases unmatched: 5. The CDR3 totals 13 residues. The CDR3: CASRGGTSGEQFF. The CDR3 DNA sequence: TGTGCCAGCAGGGGTGGGACTAGCGGCGAGCAGTTCTTC. The complete variable domain, with remaining parts taken from reference TRBV28 and TRBJ2-1, reads DVKVTQSSRYLVKRTGEKVFLECVQDMDHENMFWYRQDPGLGLRLIYFSYDVKMKEKGDIPEGYSVSREKKERFSLILESASTNQTSMYLCASRGGTSGEQFFGPGTRLTVL.

Remarks on this clonotype: The junction differs from germline at one of its ends, possibly a read error. The rearrangement links TRBV2 to TRBJ2-3; a weak D match, TRBD2 (5 bases). This CDR3 has 14 amino acids. Germline-derived CDR1 and CDR2 are SNHLY and FYNNEI. The CDR3 protein is CTSGVQTSTDTQYF. The CDR3 nucleotides read TGTACCAGCGGAGTGCAGACTAGCACAGATACGCAGTATTTT.

This clonotype was detected only a few times. The V call is TRBV19, the J call TRBJ2-1; D not resolved. V gave up 6 bases and J gave up 2 bases, with 11 bases separating them. This CDR3 region has 14 residues. Germline loops: CDR1 LNHDA, CDR2 SQIVND (reference sequence). The DNA for the CDR3 is TGTGCCAGTAGAAGCTTGGGGACCTACAATGAGCAGTTCTTC. This codes for CASRSLGTYNEQFF.

The CDR3 loop reads CASSLGDGNEQFF. DNA for the CDR3: TGTGCCAGCTCACTGGGGGACGGAAATGAGCAGTTCTTC. V is TRBV18 and J is TRBJ2-1; either TRBD1 or TRBD2 may supply D (5 bases each). With 4 bases removed from V and 7 bases from J, the gap between germline ends came to 11 bases. This CDR3 contains 13 residues. From germline, CDR1 is KGHSH and CDR2 LQKENI.

This clonotype was recorded a few times. The chain links TRBV19 to TRBJ1-1; D uncertain. V lost 9 bases to trimming and J lost 0 bases, with 14 bases between them. Germline-derived CDR1 and CDR2 are LNHDA and SQIVND (reference sequence). The CDR3 runs 14 residues. The CDR3 reads CASSRMAMNTEAFF. The CDR3 DNA reads as TGTGCCAGCAGCCGGATGGCTATGAACACTGAAGCTTTCTTT.

This clonotype was detected ten times or more. This rearrangement joins TRBV24-1 to TRBJ2-3; TRBD2 is a possible D gene (5 bases). The CDR3 loop spans 15 amino acids. Germline CDR1 reads KGHDR; CDR2 reads SFDVKD. V lost 8 bases, J lost 1 base, and 15 bases lay in between. CDR3 nucleotides: TGTGCCACCAATAGCCGGGATAAGGGCACAGATACGCAGTATTTT. It translates to CATNSRDKGTDTQYF.

The table lists this clonotype with a few counts. This chain connects TRBV10-3 to TRBJ2-3; D might be TRBD2 (7 bases). V dropped 4 bases and J dropped 0 bases, with 14 bases sitting between them. Per germline, CDR1 ENHRY and CDR2 SYGVKD. This CDR3 has 16 amino acids. The CDR3 DNA is TGTGCCATCAGTGGGGGGGGCGGAATTAGCACAGATACGCAGTATTTT. This gives the protein CAISGGGGISTDTQYF.

This clonotype was detected ten times or more. CDR3 DNA: TGCGCCAGCAGCTTGGCGCAGAGCTATGGCTACACCTTC. Its translation is CASSLAQSYGYTF. The genes are TRBV5-1 and TRBJ1-2; D is unresolved. This CDR3 has 13 residues. V dropped 0 bases and J dropped 4 bases, with 7 bases sitting between them. Looked up from germline, CDR1 is SGHRS and CDR2 is YFSETQ.

This clonotype was picked up many times. V gene TRBV7-3 combines with J gene TRBJ2-1, with TRBD1 identical over 8 bases. Germline CDR1 reads SGHTA; CDR2 reads FQGTGA. Trimming at V came to 5 bases and at J to 5 bases, leaving 2 bases not matched to a gene. The CDR3 has 13 amino acids. The CDR3 sequence is CASSRDRNNEQFF. The CDR3 DNA reads as TGTGCCAGCAGCCGGGACAGGAACAATGAGCAGTTCTTC. Combining the CDR3 with reference TRBV7-3 and TRBJ2-1 gives the whole variable domain GAGVSQTPSNKVTEKGKYVELRCDPISGHTALYWYRQSLGQGPEFLIYFQGTGAADDSGLPNDRFFAVRPEGSVSTLKIQRTERGDSAVYLCASSRDRNNEQFFGPGTRLTVL.

This clonotype was counted only a few times. This rearrangement joins TRBV28 to TRBJ1-2; D remains unclear. The CDR3 has 13 amino acids. Trimming pared 8 bases from V and 0 bases from J, leaving 10 bases between. Germline V gene lookup returns CDR1 MDHEN and CDR2 SYDVKM. The CDR3, as DNA: TGTGCCAGCTTCGGGCAGACTAACTATGGCTACACCTTC. It specifies CASFGQTNYGYTF.

This clonotype was seen only a few times. J is TRBJ2-7 and V is TRBV11-2; the D is unclear. Per the germline V gene, CDR1 is SGHAT and CDR2 is FQNNGV. CDR3 length: 14 residues. Between the trimmed V and J ends, which lost 2 bases and 3 bases, there was a span of 11 bases. The CDR3 bases are TGTGCCAGCAGCTTACAGAGCACCAACTACGAGCAGTACTTC. It yields the protein CASSLQSTNYEQYF.

This clonotype was picked up many times. The J gene is TRBJ2-7, the V gene TRBV5-4; D tentatively fits TRBD1 or TRBD2 (5 bases each). Germline CDR1 and CDR2: SGHNT and YYREEE (reference sequence). This CDR3 comprises 13 residues. Trimming took off 4 bases at V and 6 bases at J, with 14 bases between the two ends. CDR3 DNA: TGTGCCAGCAGCCTCGACTATGGGGGCGAGCAGTACTTC. Its translation is CASSLDYGGEQYF.

This clonotype has a count of ten or more. The chain has TRBV6-1 and TRBJ2-3; 7 nucleotides agree with TRBD1. Germline loops: CDR1 MNHNS, CDR2 SASEGT. The CDR3 spans 12 residues. V lost 7 bases, J lost 9 bases, and 7 bases stayed unmatched. DNA for the CDR3: TGTGCCAGCACATCAGGGGGTGGAACGCAGTATTTT. Translating it yields CASTSGGGTQYF.

In its sample, this clonotype was seen a few times. The rearrangement joins TRBV12-3 or TRBV12-4 to TRBJ1-3; 7 positions match TRBD1. J lost 0 bases, V lost 6 bases, and 11 bases had no gene match. The CDR3 totals 17 residues. The CDR3 region is CASRPLRTGSSGNTIYF. CDR3 sequence (DNA): TGTGCCAGCAGACCCCTCCGGACAGGCAGCTCTGGAAACACCATATATTTT.

The chain couples TRBV12-3 or TRBV12-4 to TRBJ1-2, with D possibly being TRBD1 (6 bases). CDR3 length: 20 amino acids. The V end lost 8 bases, the J end lost 0 bases, and 31 bases lay between the germline ends. CDR3 amino acids: CASSPRYDFDWGTTNYGYTF. CDR3 sequence (DNA): TGTGCCAGCTCACCACGGTATGATTTCGACTGGGGGACAACTAACTATGGCTACACCTTC.

This clonotype was counted a few times. This chain joins TRBV30 and TRBJ1-1, with no clear D. Trimming removed 0 bases at V and 3 bases at J, with 17 bases between. Germline CDR1 GTSNPN, CDR2 SVGIG (reference sequence). The CDR3 has 16 residues. CDR3 in amino acids: CAWSVGLKITHTEAFF. The CDR3 bases are TGTGCCTGGAGTGTGGGCCTGAAAATTACCCACACTGAAGCTTTCTTT.

Points on this clonotype: Just one base apart from a much larger clone, this may be a read error. The CDR3 sequence is CAGSYLGQGQETQYF. CDR3 DNA sequence: TGTGCCGGCAGTTACCTTGGACAGGGCCAAGAGACCCAGTACTTC. The chain has TRBV7-3 and TRBJ2-5; 8 bases line up with TRBD1. Germline CDR1 is SGHTA and CDR2 is FQGTGA. The CDR3 has 15 residues.

The chain has TRBV4-1 and TRBJ2-7; a possible D gene is TRBD1 (5 bases). The CDR3 is 13 amino acids. The V end was cut by 3 bases, the J end by 7 bases, with 13 bases between. The germline CDR1 and CDR2 sequences are MGHRA and YSYEKL. DNA for the CDR3: TGCGCCAGCAGCCAGTTGACAGTCCGAGAGCAGTACTTC. Translation: CASSQLTVREQYF.

Comments on this clonotype: A clone one base away is much larger, so this may be a read error. The chain couples TRBV7-2 to TRBJ2-1, with 9 positions matching TRBD2. Germline V gene data show CDR1 as SGHTA and CDR2 as FQGNSA. The CDR3 loop spans 15 amino acids. The CDR3 spells CASSGAGGPYNEQLF. Here the CDR3 DNA reads TGTGCCAGCAGCGGCGCGGGGGGGCCCTACAATGAGCAGCTCTTC.

This sequence joins TRBV11-2 and TRBJ2-1; 10 nucleotides align to TRBD2. CDR3 length: 14 amino acids. The germline CDR1 and CDR2 sequences are SGHAT and FQNNGV. Losses at the gene ends were 6 bases for V and 7 bases for J; bases not matched to a gene: 6. CDR3 amino acids: CASRRAGGLNEQFF. For the CDR3, the DNA is TGTGCCAGCAGGAGAGCGGGAGGGTTAAATGAGCAGTTCTTC.